This T cell receptor beta chain was profiled in a study of early T cells in non-severe SARS-CoV-2 infection. With V trimmed by 5 bases and J by 6 bases, 6 bases remained unmatched. Looked up from germline, CDR1 is DFQATT and CDR2 is SNEGSKA (reference sequence). This CDR3 has 15 residues. Molecules of cDNA were individually given unique molecular identifiers that were attached to them. TCRdb processed the 5' RACE reads anew with MiXCR; each CDR3 protein has one entry. The repertoire includes 98,000 or so distinct CDR3 sequences, about 11% of them detected once, and approximately 5.3% sits in the top ten. This clonotype occurred many times. Its cognate antigen is unknown. Findings of the study overall: Anti-spike CD8 responses were favored by VDJdb matching, which missed private and CD4 specificities.

The V call is TRBV20-1, the J call TRBJ2-1, with 14 bases lining up with TRBD2. Sequencing used whole blood. This sequence was found in an adult who was a healthcare worker with PCR-confirmed SARS-CoV-2 infection or an uninfected control (not recorded which). CDR3 sequence (DNA): TGCAGTGCTCTGAGACTAGCGGGAGGGCCCAATGAGCAGTTCTTC. Translated: CSALRLAGGPNEQFF.